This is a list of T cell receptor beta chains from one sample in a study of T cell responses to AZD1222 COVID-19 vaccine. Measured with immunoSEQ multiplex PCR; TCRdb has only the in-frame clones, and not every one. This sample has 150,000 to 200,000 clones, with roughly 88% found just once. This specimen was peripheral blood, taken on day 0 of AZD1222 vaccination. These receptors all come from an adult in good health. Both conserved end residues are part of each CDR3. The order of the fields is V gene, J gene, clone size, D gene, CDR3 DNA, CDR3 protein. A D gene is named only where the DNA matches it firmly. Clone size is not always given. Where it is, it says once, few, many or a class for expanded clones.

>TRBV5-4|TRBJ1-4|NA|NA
TGTGCCAGCACTGCCGCGGGGGGAGAAAATGAAAAACTGTTTTTT
CASTAAGGENEKLFF
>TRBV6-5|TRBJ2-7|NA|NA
TGTGCCAGCAGTTACTCGGCAAACACTGCCTACGAGCAGTACTTC
CASSYSANTAYEQYF
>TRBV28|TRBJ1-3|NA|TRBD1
TGTGCCAGTCAAGCAGGGGGCAGCCTGGGGGGAAACACCATATATTTT
CASQAGGSLGGNTIYF
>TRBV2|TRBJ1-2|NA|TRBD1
TGTGCCAGCAGTGATTCAGTGAGTAGGACAGGGAAGGCTTATGGCTACACCTTC
CASSDSVSRTGKAYGYTF
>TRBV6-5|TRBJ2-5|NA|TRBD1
TGTGCCAGCAGTTACGGGGACAGGGGCGAGACCCAGTACTTC
CASSYGDRGETQYF
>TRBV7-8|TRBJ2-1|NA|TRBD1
TGTGCCAGCAGCCGACAGGGTAATCGTGAAAATGAGCAGTTCTTC
CASSRQGNRENEQFF
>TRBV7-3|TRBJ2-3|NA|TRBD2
TGTGCCAGCAGCCCCGGGGGGGCCACAGATACGCAGTATTTT
CASSPGGATDTQYF
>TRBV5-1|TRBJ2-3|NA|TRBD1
TGCGCCAGCAGCTTTCAGACAGGGCCTAGCACAGATACGCAGTATTTT
CASSFQTGPSTDTQYF
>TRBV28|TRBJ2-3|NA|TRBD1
TGTGCCAGCAGTCGGCTGGGACAGGGGGCAGGAGATACGCAGTATTTT
CASSRLGQGAGDTQYF
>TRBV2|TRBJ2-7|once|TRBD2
TGTGCCAGCAGTGAAATCGGGGGGAGGTACGAGCAGTACTTC
CASSEIGGRYEQYF
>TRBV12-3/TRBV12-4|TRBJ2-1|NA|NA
TGTGCCAGCAGTCCTCTCTCCTTCGATGAGCAGTTCTTC
CASSPLSFDEQFF
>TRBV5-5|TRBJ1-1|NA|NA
TGTGCCAGCAACACCTTGCGGGGGAGCCGCACTGAAGCTTTCTTT
CASNTLRGSRTEAFF
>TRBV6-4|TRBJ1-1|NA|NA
TGTGCCAGCAGTCGCGAGGAGAACACTGAAGCTTTCTTT
CASSREENTEAFF
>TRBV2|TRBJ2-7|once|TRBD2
TGTGCCAGCGGGGGGGGTGCCTACGAGCAGTACTTC
CASGGGAYEQYF
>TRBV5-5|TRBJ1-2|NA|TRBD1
TGTGCCAGCAGCTTGGACAGGGGAAACGATGGCTACACCTTC
CASSLDRGNDGYTF
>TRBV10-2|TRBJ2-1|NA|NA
TGCGCCAGCAGTGAGTGGGGAAGCTCCTACAATGAGCAGTTCTTC
CASSEWGSSYNEQFF
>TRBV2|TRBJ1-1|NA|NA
TGTGCCAGTCCCATCGGCACTGAAGCTTTCTTT
CASPIGTEAFF
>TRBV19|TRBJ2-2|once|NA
TGTGCCAGTAGTATGGGAAGCAGGACCAACACCGGGGAGCTGTTTTTT
CASSMGSRTNTGELFF
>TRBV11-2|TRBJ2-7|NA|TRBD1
TGTGCCAGCAGCCGTTCGGACAGGGGCTACGAGCAGTACTTC
CASSRSDRGYEQYF
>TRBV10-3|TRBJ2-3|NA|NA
TGTGCCACTCGTAACGTTCTGAGCACAGATACGCAGTATTTT
CATRNVLSTDTQYF
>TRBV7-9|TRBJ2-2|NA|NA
TGTGCCAGCAGCTTAGAGGCGGTCGGGGAGCTGTTTTTT
CASSLEAVGELFF
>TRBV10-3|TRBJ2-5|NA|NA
TGTGCCATCGCGGGATCTCAAGAGACCCAGTACTTC
CAIAGSQETQYF
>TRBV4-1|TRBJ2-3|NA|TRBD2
TGCGCCAGCAGCCAACTCGCGTCGGGGGGACCCACCATGGATACGCAGTATTTT
CASSQLASGGPTMDTQYF
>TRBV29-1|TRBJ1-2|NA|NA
TGCAGCGTACGGGGCAATGATGGCTACACCTTC
CSVRGNDGYTF
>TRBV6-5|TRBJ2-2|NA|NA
TGTGCCGCCGGGGGTTCCCCCACCGGGGAGCTGTTTTTT
CAAGGSPTGELFF
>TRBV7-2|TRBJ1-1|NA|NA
TGTGCCAGCAGCTTGAGGAGGCCACGTGAAGCTTTCTTT
CASSLRRPREAFF
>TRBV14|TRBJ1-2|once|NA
TGTGCCAGCAGCCAAGTATATAGGGGAGGCTACACCTTC
CASSQVYRGGYTF
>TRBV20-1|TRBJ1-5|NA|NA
TGCAGTGCTAGTATCAGTGCGAGGAGCAATCAGCCCCAGCATTTT
CSASISARSNQPQHF
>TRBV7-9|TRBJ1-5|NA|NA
TGTGCCAGCAGCCGGACGGGGGGTATAGGCAATCAGCCCCAGCATTTT
CASSRTGGIGNQPQHF
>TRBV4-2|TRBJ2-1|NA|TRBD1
TGTGCCAGCAGCCTCGGACAGGGCGATGAGCAGTTCTTC
CASSLGQGDEQFF
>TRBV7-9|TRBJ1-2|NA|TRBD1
TGTGCCAGCAGCTTAGCGCGACCGACAGGGGGTCAGGCTGGCTACACCTTC
CASSLARPTGGQAGYTF
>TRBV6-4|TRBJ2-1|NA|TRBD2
TGTGCCAGCAGTGACGCGGCTAGCGGGGGGCACAATGAGCAGTTCTTC
CASSDAASGGHNEQFF
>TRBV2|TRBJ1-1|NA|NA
TGTGCCAGCCAAGGAGGAGGTGAAGCTTTCTTT
CASQGGGEAFF
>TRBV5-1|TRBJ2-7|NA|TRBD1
TGCGCCAGCAGCTTGCAAACCGGACAGGGGGCTTACGAGCAGTACTTC
CASSLQTGQGAYEQYF
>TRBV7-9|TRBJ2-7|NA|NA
TGTGCCAGCGGGACACTCTCCTACGAGCAGTACTTC
CASGTLSYEQYF
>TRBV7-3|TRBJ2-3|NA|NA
TGTGCCAGCAGCTTACGGGGGGCTAGCACAGATACGCAGTATTTT
CASSLRGASTDTQYF
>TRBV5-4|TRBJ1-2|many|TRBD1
TGTGCCAGCAGCCCAGGGGGCTATGGCTACACCTTC
CASSPGGYGYTF
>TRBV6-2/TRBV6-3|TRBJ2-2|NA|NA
TGTGCCAGCAGTTACCCCGGGGAGCTGTTTTTT
CASSYPGELFF
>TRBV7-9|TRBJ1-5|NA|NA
TGTGCCAGCACCCAGGCGGGACAGCCCCAGCATTTT
CASTQAGQPQHF
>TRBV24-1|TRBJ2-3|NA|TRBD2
TGTGCCACCAGTGATTTGCTCGCGGGGGACACAGATACGCAGTATTTT
CATSDLLAGDTDTQYF
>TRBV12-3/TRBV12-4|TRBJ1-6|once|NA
TGTGCCAGTTCCTTACTAGGGCCCCTCCACTTT
CASSLLGPLHF
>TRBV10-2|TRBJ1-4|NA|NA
TGCGCCAGCAGTGATCAGGGGATGGTTGAAAAACTGTTTTTT
CASSDQGMVEKLFF
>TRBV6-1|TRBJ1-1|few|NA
TGTGCCAGCAGTGAGGTCCGAAGGGACACTGAAGCTTTCTTT
CASSEVRRDTEAFF
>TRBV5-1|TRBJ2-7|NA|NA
TGCGCCAGCAGCTTGTCGGGGACCTACGAGCAGTACTTC
CASSLSGTYEQYF
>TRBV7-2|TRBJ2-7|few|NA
TGTGCCAGCAGCGCCGTCGGGACTGGGCCCTACGAGCAGTACTTC
CASSAVGTGPYEQYF
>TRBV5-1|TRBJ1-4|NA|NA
TGCGCCAGCAGCTTTTCTGGTGGTAGGGACGAAAAACTGTTTTTT
CASSFSGGRDEKLFF
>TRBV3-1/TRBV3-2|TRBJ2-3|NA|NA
TGTGCCAGCAGCCAAGCGGACGCGGCGCAGTATTTT
CASSQADAAQYF
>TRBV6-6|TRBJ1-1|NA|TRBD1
TGTGCCAGCAGTCCCCTCGGGACAGGGAAAATGGGGACTGAAGCTTTCTTT
CASSPLGTGKMGTEAFF
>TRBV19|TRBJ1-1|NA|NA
TGTGCCAGTAGTTCAGACAGAAAGAACACTGAAGCTTTCTTT
CASSSDRKNTEAFF